The source of this T cell receptor beta chain is a study of T cells in Graves' hyperthyroidism and ophthalmopathy. From germline, CDR1 is SGHVS and CDR2 FQNEAQ. V lost 1 base to trimming and J lost 0 bases, with 8 bases between them. CDR3 length: 15 amino acids. This clonotype occurred many times. RNA transcripts gave rise to amplified TCR beta CDR3 regions. HTBI primers were the set used in a first-round RT-PCR of the TCR CDR3. TCRdb re-called the multiplex PCR reads with MiXCR, one entry per CDR3 protein. The sample records a few hundred thousand distinct CDR3 sequences, around 15% being singletons. Stable disease denoted Graves' hyperthyroidism without ophthalmopathy progression within 18 months. Participants, patients aged 18 to 65, had newly diagnosed hyperthyroidism with a duration under 2 months. Researchers barred patients who had uncontrolled infection, other autoimmune disease, pregnancy or lactation. An approximately 10 ml volume of fresh peripheral blood provided the PBMCs.

The receptor was derived from a woman in her 40s with Graves' hyperthyroidism. The sequencing sample was made of blood. V gene TRBV7-8 combines with J gene TRBJ2-3; D is uncertain. CDR3 protein: CASSLEYASTDTQYF. The CDR3 nucleotides read TGTGCCAGCAGCTTAGAGTATGCTAGCACAGATACGCAGTATTTT.